The clone carrying this T cell receptor beta chain was seen a handful of times. The antigen is unknown. Trimming removed 5 bases at V and 7 bases at J, with 14 bases between. Germline lookup yields CDR1 LNHDA and CDR2 SQIVND (reference sequence). The CDR3 extends over 14 amino acids. Patients showing uncontrolled infection, other autoimmune disease, pregnancy or lactation were ineligible. A sample of blood taken at first hyperthyroidism diagnosis preceded any ophthalmopathy symptoms. These data belong to a study of T cells in Graves' hyperthyroidism and ophthalmopathy. Findings and limits, study-wide: Most thyroid-expanded clonotypes above 0.001 were also found in blood. The model's output predicted ophthalmopathy at a median of around 6.9 months prior to onset.

Authors of the study amplified TCR beta CDR3 regions from RNA transcripts. The study used the HTBI primer set for a first-round RT-PCR of the TCR CDR3. TCRdb redid the calling of the multiplex PCR reads with MiXCR, one entry per CDR3 protein. This table has about 770,000 distinct CDR3 sequences, around a sixth appearing once. The chain links TRBV19 to TRBJ2-2; TRBD1 is a possible D gene (5 bases). The sequenced material came from blood. The receptor was derived from a woman between 45 and 60 years old with Graves' hyperthyroidism that later progressed to Graves' ophthalmopathy. The CDR3 loop reads CASSARTKSGELFF. In nucleotides, the CDR3 is TGTGCCAGTAGTGCACGGACAAAGAGCGGGGAGCTGTTTTTT.